Listed below are T cell receptor beta chains from one sample, sequenced in a study of T cell responses to AZD1222 COVID-19 vaccine. The assay was immunoSEQ multiplex PCR, and TCRdb's table has in-frame clones only and misses some. The data show 140,000 to 150,000 clones, with approximately 93% seen just once and under 6.5% held by the top ten. This sample comprised peripheral blood, obtained on day 0 of AZD1222 vaccination. All receptors derive from an adult in good health. The conserved cysteine and the conserved F or W are not part of the CDR3 here. The D gene is left open where the match is weak.

J gene: TRBJ2-3
CDR3 length: 12
V gene: TRBV3-1/TRBV3-2
D gene: -
CDR3 protein: ASSQEGTTDTQY

J gene: TRBJ1-6
CDR3 length: 13
V gene: TRBV28
D gene: -
CDR3 protein: ASSSRGADNSPLH

J gene: TRBJ2-3
CDR3 length: 11
V gene: TRBV25-1
D gene: -
CDR3 protein: ASSDLEVGTQY

J gene: TRBJ1-2
CDR3 length: 13
V gene: TRBV5-4
D gene: -
CDR3 protein: ASSLARTAPYGYT

J gene: TRBJ1-2
CDR3 length: 12
V gene: TRBV18
D gene: -
CDR3 protein: ASSTQGLRYGYT

J gene: TRBJ2-5
CDR3 length: 11
V gene: TRBV12-3/TRBV12-4
D gene: -
CDR3 protein: ASSGTGVETQY

J gene: TRBJ2-7
CDR3 length: 13
V gene: TRBV5-1
D gene: TRBD1
CDR3 protein: ASSSTGTGYSEQY

J gene: TRBJ2-1
CDR3 length: 11
V gene: TRBV12-3/TRBV12-4
D gene: -
CDR3 protein: ASSLSSANEQF

J gene: TRBJ1-5
CDR3 length: 13
V gene: TRBV2
D gene: -
CDR3 protein: ASSEMRNSNQPQH

J gene: TRBJ1-1
CDR3 length: 13
V gene: TRBV5-1
D gene: TRBD1
CDR3 protein: ASSSQTGENTEAF

J gene: TRBJ2-5
CDR3 length: 15
V gene: TRBV4-2
D gene: TRBD1
CDR3 protein: ASSQHHGTANKETQY